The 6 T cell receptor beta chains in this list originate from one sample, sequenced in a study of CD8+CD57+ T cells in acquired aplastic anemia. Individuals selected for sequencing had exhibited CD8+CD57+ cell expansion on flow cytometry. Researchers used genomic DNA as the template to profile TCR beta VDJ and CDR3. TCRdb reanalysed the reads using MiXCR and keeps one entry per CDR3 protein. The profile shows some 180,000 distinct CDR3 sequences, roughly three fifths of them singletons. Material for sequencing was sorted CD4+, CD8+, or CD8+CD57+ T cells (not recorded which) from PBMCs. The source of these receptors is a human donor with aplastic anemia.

CDR3 in amino acids: CASSETTSGTGELFF. DNA for the CDR3: TGTGCCAGCAGTGAAACGACTAGCGGCACCGGGGAGCTGTTTTTT. V gene TRBV2 combines with J gene TRBJ2-2; TRBD2 agrees at 9 bases. J was trimmed by 4 bases and V by 2 bases; bases with no gene match: 2. Germline V gene data show CDR1 as SNHLY and CDR2 as FYNNEI. CDR3 length: 15 residues.

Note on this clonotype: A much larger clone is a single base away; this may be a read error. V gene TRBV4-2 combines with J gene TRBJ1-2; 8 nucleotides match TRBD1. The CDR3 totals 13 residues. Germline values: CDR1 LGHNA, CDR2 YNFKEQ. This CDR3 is CASRGTGNYGYAF. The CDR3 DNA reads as TGTGCCAGCAGGGGGACAGGAAACTATGGCTACGCCTTC.

CDR3 coding DNA: TGTGCCAGCAGCTTACTTCCACAAGAGACCCAGTACTTC. It encodes CASSLLPQETQYF. The chain has TRBV7-9 and TRBJ2-7; D not certain. TRBJ2-5 matches the DNA end more closely, so the J call is doubtful. CDR3 length equals 13 residues. CDR1 is SEHNR and CDR2 is FQNEAQ in the germline V gene (reference sequence).

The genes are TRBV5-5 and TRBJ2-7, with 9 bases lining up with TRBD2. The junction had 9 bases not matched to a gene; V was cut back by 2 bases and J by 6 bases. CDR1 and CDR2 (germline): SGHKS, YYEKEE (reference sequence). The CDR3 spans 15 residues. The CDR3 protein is CASSLSGAGGGEQYF. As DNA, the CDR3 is TGTGCCAGCAGCTTATCAGGAGCGGGAGGTGGCGAGCAGTACTTC.

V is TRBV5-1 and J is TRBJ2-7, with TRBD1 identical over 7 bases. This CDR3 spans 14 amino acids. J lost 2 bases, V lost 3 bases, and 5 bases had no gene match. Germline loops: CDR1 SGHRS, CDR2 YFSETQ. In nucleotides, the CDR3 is TGCGCCAGCAGCTCTACCGGGACAGCCTACGAGCAGTACTTC. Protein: CASSSTGTAYEQYF.

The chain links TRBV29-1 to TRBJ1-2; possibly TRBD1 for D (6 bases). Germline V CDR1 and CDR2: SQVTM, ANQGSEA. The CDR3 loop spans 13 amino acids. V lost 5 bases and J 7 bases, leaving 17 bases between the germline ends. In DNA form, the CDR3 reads TGCAGCGTTTGGTGGGGGGCGGTTGGTGGCTACACCTTC. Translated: CSVWWGAVGGYTF.